This T cell receptor (beta chain) was captured by sequencing in a study of T cells in Graves' hyperthyroidism and ophthalmopathy. General study findings and limits: Blood also contained most expanded thyroid clonotypes above 0.001. Ophthalmopathy stood apart from stable hyperthyroidism in a 13 V-J model.

The CDR3 is 12 residues long. The ends were cut back, 0 bases at V and 7 bases at J, with 3 bases in the middle. In germline, CDR1 is SNHLY, CDR2 FYNNEI. Clinical Activity Scores of at least 3, NOSPECS grades of at least 4 and durations under 3 months characterized ophthalmopathy patients. The PBMCs were sourced from fresh peripheral blood (approximately 9 ml). Researchers amplified the TCR beta CDR3 regions from RNA transcripts. The HTBI primer set drove a first-round RT-PCR of the TCR CDR3. Using its own MiXCR run on the multiplex PCR reads, TCRdb lists one record per CDR3 protein. Among around 530,000 distinct CDR3 sequences, 17% were seen once, and the ten largest hold 17%. Concerning this clonotype: Its antigen is unidentified.

Sequencing was performed on blood. This receptor was obtained from a woman in her late teens or twenties with Graves' ophthalmopathy. This chain links TRBV2 with TRBJ1-4, with no clear D. CDR3 protein: CASSEAIEKLFF. In nucleotides, the CDR3 is TGTGCCAGCAGTGAAGCTATTGAAAAACTGTTTTTT.